These 32 T cell receptor beta chains came from one sample sequenced in a study of control samples from healthy donors and cancer patients. The assay was immunoSEQ multiplex PCR, and TCRdb's table has in-frame clones only and misses some. The data show 100,000 to 150,000 clones, around 87% seen once. Sequencing used blood. Receptors originate from a man aged 55 to 70 in good health.

This clone was recorded a few times. The chain couples TRBV3-1 (or the pseudogene TRBV3-2) to TRBJ1-1; unclear D gene. V lost 1 base, J lost 1 base, and 4 bases lay in between. The V gene's germline CDR1 is LGHDT and CDR2 YNNKEL (reference sequence). This CDR3 is 13 amino acids long. The CDR3 is CASSQGGNTEAFF. The CDR3 nucleotides read TGTGCCAGCAGCCAAGGCGGGAACACTGAAGCTTTCTTT.

This chain links TRBV2 with TRBJ1-2; unclear D gene. Germline assignment: CDR1 SNHLY and CDR2 FYNNEI. V gave up 8 bases and J gave up 0 bases, with 7 bases separating them. There are 12 residues in the CDR3. CDR3 protein: CASVVTNYGYTF. CDR3 in DNA: TGTGCCAGCGTTGTGACTAACTATGGCTACACCTTC.

This chain uses TRBV4-3 with TRBJ2-7; 9 bases fit TRBD1. Germline CDR1 LGHNA, CDR2 YSLEER. V shed 4 bases and J 1 base; nucleotides not matched to a gene: 8. CDR3 length: 16 residues. This CDR3 is CASSRNVGQGSYEQYF. The CDR3 DNA sequence: TGCGCCAGCAGCCGAAACGTCGGACAGGGGTCCTACGAGCAGTACTTC.

The V and J genes are TRBV5-1 and TRBJ1-1, with TRBD1 matching over 10 bases. Germline V lookup: CDR1 SGHRS, CDR2 YFSETQ. With V trimmed by 4 bases and J by 3 bases, 3 bases remained unmatched. The CDR3 is 14 amino acids. DNA for the CDR3: TGCGCCAGCAGCCGACAGGGGGCGCACACTGAAGCTTTCTTT. This codes for CASSRQGAHTEAFF. Drawing the rest from reference TRBV5-1 and TRBJ1-1, the complete variable domain is KAGVTQTPRYLIKTRGQQVTLSCSPISGHRSVSWYQQTPGQGLQFLFEYFSETQRNKGNFPGRFSGRQFSNSRSEMNVSTLELGDSALYLCASSRQGAHTEAFFGQGTRLTVV.

The J gene is TRBJ1-1, the V gene TRBV11-2; D is unclear. V lost 5 bases to trimming and J lost 8 bases, with 12 bases between them. The CDR3 contains 12 residues. CDR1 is SGHAT and CDR2 is FQNNGV in the germline V gene. The CDR3 loop is CASSPLGEEAFF. CDR3 nucleotides: TGTGCCAGCAGCCCTCTAGGTGAAGAAGCTTTCTTT.

This chain joins TRBV7-3 and TRBJ2-1, with D possibly matching TRBD2 (6 bases). The CDR3 has 14 amino acids. The germline V gene encodes CDR1 SGHTA and CDR2 FQGTGA. With 4 bases removed from V and 0 bases from J, the gap between germline ends came to 7 bases. CDR3 sequence reads: CASSSSASYNEQFF. The DNA for the CDR3 is TGTGCCAGCAGCTCTAGCGCCTCCTACAATGAGCAGTTCTTC. Supplemented by reference TRBV7-3 and TRBJ2-1, the full variable domain reads GAGVSQTPSNKVTEKGKYVELRCDPISGHTALYWYRQSLGQGPEFLIYFQGTGAADDSGLPNDRFFAVRPEGSVSTLKIQRTERGDSAVYLCASSSSASYNEQFFGPGTRLTVL.

V and J are TRBV3-1 (or the pseudogene TRBV3-2) and TRBJ2-1, with a tentative D call TRBD2 (7 bases). The CDR3 has 15 amino acids. CDR1 is LGHDT and CDR2 is YNNKEL in the germline V gene (reference sequence). V shed 4 bases and J shed 4 bases, with 14 bases lying between them. The CDR3 sequence: CASSLGGGRYNEQFF. The CDR3 DNA sequence: TGTGCCAGCAGCCTGGGCGGGGGCCGATACAATGAGCAGTTCTTC.

The chain recombines TRBV5-1 with TRBJ2-1, with 12 nucleotides matching TRBD2. In germline, CDR1 is SGHRS, CDR2 YFSETQ. CDR3 size: 15 residues. Trimming took 3 bases from V and 7 from J; bases not matched to a gene: 5. CDR3 nucleotides: TGCGCCAGCAGCTCTAGCGGGGGGGCCGGAAATGAGCAGTTCTTC. Its protein is CASSSSGGAGNEQFF. The full variable domain, completed using reference TRBV5-1 and TRBJ2-1, is KAGVTQTPRYLIKTRGQQVTLSCSPISGHRSVSWYQQTPGQGLQFLFEYFSETQRNKGNFPGRFSGRQFSNSRSEMNVSTLELGDSALYLCASSSSGGAGNEQFFGPGTRLTVL.

This clone has just a few counts. J is TRBJ2-4 and V is TRBV2; D is perhaps TRBD2 (6 bases). The germline V gene has CDR1 SNHLY and CDR2 FYNNEI. V gave up 2 bases and J gave up 1 base, with 18 bases separating them. The length of the CDR3 is 18 residues. This CDR3 is CASSEPLTSLGAKNIQYF. The CDR3 DNA sequence: TGTGCCAGCAGTGAACCCCTGACTAGTTTAGGTGCCAAAAACATTCAGTACTTC.

The CDR3 DNA reads TGTGCCAGCTCACCTAATCCGTGGGCAGATACGCAGTATTTT. Translated, it gives CASSPNPWADTQYF. The rearrangement uses TRBV18 and TRBJ2-3, with D hard to call. The V and J ends lost 3 bases and 4 bases respectively, with 11 bases between them. The CDR3 extends over 14 amino acids. From germline, CDR1 is KGHSH and CDR2 LQKENI.

The rearrangement links TRBV27 to TRBJ1-6, with 10 bases identical to TRBD1. The germline V gene has CDR1 MNHEY and CDR2 SMNVEV (reference sequence). The CDR3 is made up of 16 amino acids. Trimming cost V 6 bases and J 6 bases; bases outside gene matches: 8. In DNA, the CDR3 is TGTGCCAGCAGCCCAGACAGGGGGCGCGTTAATTCACCCCTCCACTTT. This sequence encodes CASSPDRGRVNSPLHF.

DNA for the CDR3: TGTGCCAGCAGCCTAAATACCCCTGGGGCCCACAATGAGCAGTTCTTC. Translated, it gives CASSLNTPGAHNEQFF. The chain is built from TRBV7-3 and TRBJ2-1, with D maybe TRBD1 (5 bases). V gave up 5 bases and J gave up 5 bases, with 19 bases separating them. CDR1 and CDR2 (germline): SGHTA, FQGTGA. The length of the CDR3 is 16 residues.

This chain uses TRBV5-5 with TRBJ1-2; D is perhaps TRBD1 (6 bases). Germline loops: CDR1 SGHKS, CDR2 YYEKEE (reference sequence). This CDR3 contains 13 residues. Trimming left V 2 bases short and J 6 bases short, with 11 bases between. CDR3 region: CASSFGGLNGYTF. CDR3 nucleotide sequence: TGTGCCAGCAGCTTCGGGGGGCTCAATGGCTACACCTTC.

The V call is TRBV19, the J call TRBJ1-1; D gene unclear. CDR3 length: 13 amino acids. With 5 bases removed from V and 0 bases from J, the gap between germline ends came to 7 bases. Looked up from germline, CDR1 is LNHDA and CDR2 is SQIVND (reference sequence). DNA for the CDR3: TGTGCCAGTAGTGCGGTTATGAACACTGAAGCTTTCTTT. It is translated as CASSAVMNTEAFF. Looking up the rest from reference TRBV19 and TRBJ1-1 gives the full variable domain: DGGITQSPKYLFRKEGQNVTLSCEQNLNHDAMYWYRQDPGQGLRLIYYSQIVNDFQKGDIAEGYSVSREKKESFPLTVTSAQKNPTAFYLCASSAVMNTEAFFGQGTRLTVV.

The CDR3 reads CASSSSADRVGEQYF. CDR3 coding DNA: TGTGCCAGCTCATCCTCCGCGGACCGGGTGGGCGAGCAGTACTTC. The chain links TRBV18 to TRBJ2-7, with unresolved D. This CDR3 region has 15 residues. The germline CDR1 and CDR2 sequences are KGHSH and LQKENI. V gave up 5 bases and J gave up 6 bases, with 20 bases separating them.

The chain carries TRBV6-6 and TRBJ1-4; D may be TRBD1 (6 bases). In germline, CDR1 is MNHNY, CDR2 SVGAGI (reference sequence). V shed 4 bases and J shed 8 bases, with 11 bases lying between them. The CDR3 runs 13 residues. The CDR3 spells CASSSGAREKLFF. The CDR3 DNA reads TGTGCCAGCAGTTCGGGGGCTCGGGAAAAACTGTTTTTT.

The genes are TRBV5-1 and TRBJ1-1; tentatively, D is TRBD1 (6 bases). V lost 0 bases to trimming and J lost 2 bases, with 14 bases between them. The CDR3 totals 16 residues. Germline V lookup: CDR1 SGHRS, CDR2 YFSETQ. CDR3 residues: CASSLAASGGNTEAFF. DNA for the CDR3: TGCGCCAGCAGCTTGGCTGCGTCGGGGGGCAACACTGAAGCTTTCTTT.

J is TRBJ1-5 and V is TRBV19; D is perhaps TRBD1 (5 bases). V was pared by 5 bases and J by 12 bases, with 11 bases between. The germline CDR1 and CDR2 sequences are LNHDA and SQIVND (reference sequence). The CDR3 extends over 11 amino acids. The CDR3 is CASSFGDLQHF. In nucleotides, the CDR3 is TGTGCCAGTAGTTTCGGGGACCTCCAGCATTTT.

The chain combines TRBV19 with TRBJ2-2; TRBD1 agrees at 10 bases. Germline V gives CDR1 LNHDA, CDR2 SQIVND (reference sequence). CDR3 length equals 15 residues. V was pared by 6 bases and J by 1 base, with 2 bases of the junction left unmatched. The DNA of the CDR3 is TGTGCCAGTAGCAGGACAGGGGGGAACACCGGGGAGCTGTTTTTT. It encodes CASSRTGGNTGELFF.

The sample holds a few counts of this clone. CDR3 sequence reads: CASSKGVNRDEANEKLFF. CDR3 in DNA: TGTGCCAGCAGCAAAGGGGTCAACAGGGATGAGGCTAATGAAAAACTGTTTTTT. The chain employs TRBV21-1 and TRBJ1-4; the DNA was not compared with TRBD1, the D call given in the table. TRBV21-1 is shown as a pseudogene. This CDR3 contains 18 residues.

DNA of the CDR3: TGTGCCAGCAGTGCAGGGGGCGGAAACACCATATATTTT. It translates to CASSAGGGNTIYF. The chain has TRBV2 and TRBJ1-3; TRBD1 agrees at 8 bases. Germline CDR1 and CDR2: SNHLY and FYNNEI. V lost 4 bases to trimming and J lost 4 bases; unmatched junction nucleotides: 0. The CDR3 has 13 amino acids.

This chain connects TRBV19 to TRBJ2-7; 10 bases agree with TRBD1. There are 14 residues in the CDR3. The junction had 8 bases not matched to a gene; V was cut back by 9 bases and J by 3 bases. Germline CDR1 LNHDA, CDR2 SQIVND (reference sequence). CDR3 region: CASAARDRGYEQYF. The CDR3 region has the DNA TGTGCCAGCGCAGCCCGGGACAGGGGCTACGAGCAGTACTTC.

The rearrangement links TRBV28 to TRBJ1-3; no clear D. CDR1 is MDHEN, CDR2 SYDVKM, per germline. V was trimmed by 6 bases and J by 0 bases, leaving 12 bases between them. This CDR3 is 15 amino acids long. CDR3 protein: CASRTSSSSGNTIYF. The CDR3 coding sequence is TGTGCCAGCAGAACCTCATCGAGCTCTGGAAACACCATATATTTT.

The V call is TRBV11-2, the J call TRBJ1-1; D call uncertain. The germline gives CDR1 SGHAT, CDR2 FQNNGV. Deletions cut 5 bases from V and 8 bases from J, with 9 bases between. This CDR3 region has 11 residues. The CDR3 reads CASSIHGEAFF. The DNA of the CDR3 is TGTGCCAGCAGCATACACGGAGAAGCTTTCTTT.

The chain joins TRBV6-6 to TRBJ2-6; TRBD1 might be the D (6 bases). There are 16 residues in the CDR3. The ends were cut back, 4 bases at V and 1 base at J, with 11 bases in the middle. Germline CDR1 MNHNY, CDR2 SVGAGI (reference sequence). The CDR3 nucleotides read TGTGCCAGCAGTTGGACAGTTTCTTCTGGGGCCAACGTCCTGACTTTC. Protein: CASSWTVSSGANVLTF.

The rearrangement joins TRBV4-2 to TRBJ1-3, with unresolved D. The CDR3 consists of 16 residues. In germline, CDR1 is LGHNA, CDR2 YNFKEQ. Trimming pared 0 bases from V and 0 bases from J, leaving 9 bases between. DNA for the CDR3: TGTGCCAGCAGCCAAGAATACAGCGCCTCTGGAAACACCATATATTTT. Encoded protein: CASSQEYSASGNTIYF.

The rearrangement uses TRBV19 and TRBJ1-6; no reliable D call. The CDR3 is made up of 15 amino acids. The germline V gene encodes CDR1 LNHDA and CDR2 SQIVND (reference sequence). Trimming pared 5 bases from V and 0 bases from J, leaving 8 bases between. The CDR3 reads CASSGEISYNSPLHF. CDR3 sequence (DNA): TGTGCCAGTAGTGGAGAAATCTCCTATAATTCACCCCTCCACTTT. The full variable domain, its missing parts supplied by reference TRBV19 and TRBJ1-6, is DGGITQSPKYLFRKEGQNVTLSCEQNLNHDAMYWYRQDPGQGLRLIYYSQIVNDFQKGDIAEGYSVSREKKESFPLTVTSAQKNPTAFYLCASSGEISYNSPLHFGNGTRLTVT.

This clone was seen only a few times. The rearrangement joins TRBV9 to TRBJ2-5, with 9 bases matching TRBD1. The V gene end was trimmed by 6 bases and the J gene end by 5 bases; junction bases not matched to a gene: 11. This CDR3 has 15 residues. Germline loops: CDR1 SGDLS, CDR2 YYNGEE. In DNA form, the CDR3 reads TGTGCCAGCACCAGAGGACAGGGGCTCGGGGAGACCCAGTACTTC. Its protein product is CASTRGQGLGETQYF.

The chain carries TRBV14 and TRBJ1-1; TRBD1 matches at 7 bases. The V segment lost 1 base and the J segment 3 bases; nucleotides outside the gene matches: 11. Germline loops: CDR1 SGHDN, CDR2 FVKESK. CDR3 length: 17 amino acids. The CDR3 DNA reads as TGTGCCAGCAGCCAAGTGGGACAGCTCTCCGCGGACACTGAAGCTTTCTTT. This codes for CASSQVGQLSADTEAFF.

This rearrangement joins TRBV19 to TRBJ1-1; a possible D gene is TRBD1 (5 bases). The germline gives CDR1 LNHDA, CDR2 SQIVND (reference sequence). This CDR3 has 15 amino acids. Trimming left V 4 bases short and J 1 base short, with 13 bases between. DNA of the CDR3: TGTGCCAGTAGTACCCACGGAGGGGCGAACACTGAAGCTTTCTTT. It codes for CASSTHGGANTEAFF.

This sequence joins TRBV19 and TRBJ1-2, with D maybe TRBD1 (5 bases). The CDR3 runs 14 residues. Germline CDR1 reads LNHDA; CDR2 reads SQIVND (reference sequence). Trimming cost V 6 bases and J 2 bases, with 13 bases left between them. The CDR3 sequence: CASSLGGGNYGYTF. The CDR3 DNA reads TGTGCCAGTAGCCTCGGGGGGGGAAACTATGGCTACACCTTC.

The gene calls are TRBV24-1 and TRBJ2-5; D is unresolved. The germline V gene encodes CDR1 KGHDR and CDR2 SFDVKD. CDR3 length: 13 residues. With 3 bases removed from V and 1 base from J, the gap between germline ends came to 5 bases. CDR3 amino acids: CATSDGPQETQYF. The CDR3 DNA reads as TGTGCCACCAGTGATGGACCCCAAGAGACCCAGTACTTC.